This TCR beta chain was captured in a study of CD8 T cells in Susac syndrome. RNA in amounts of roughly 0.5 to 1 ug was reverse transcribed with random hexamers. It was immunoSEQ multiplex PCR that amplified TCR beta CDR3 across 54 Vbeta and 13 Jbeta. TCRdb re-called the immunoSEQ multiplex PCR reads through MiXCR, storing one row per CDR3 protein. Among roughly 150,000 distinct CDR3 sequences, nearly 97% were seen once, and the ten largest hold roughly 0.08%. Per germline, CDR1 SGHNT and CDR2 YYREEE (reference sequence). V lost 5 bases, J lost 9 bases, and 11 bases stayed unmatched. This CDR3 has 13 amino acids. Blood CD8+ and CD4+ T cells underwent high-throughput TCR beta sequencing.

V and J are TRBV5-4 and TRBJ2-7, with 7 bases fitting TRBD1. The sample consisted of CD4+ T cells from PBMCs. This receptor was taken from a human donor with Susac syndrome. CDR3 in amino acids: CASRPRDSYMQYF. In nucleotides, the CDR3 is TGTGCCAGCAGACCCCGGGACAGCTACATGCAGTACTTC.